This T cell receptor beta chain was captured by sequencing in a study of human T cells and chemical hapten exposure. On the study more broadly: Across samples, TCR yields varied, mostly owing to small differences in pooled library volumes. Study-wide findings and caveats: The study found that DPC sensitization did not change TCRs above 1 in 1000 frequency.

Notes on this clonotype: What it binds is not known.

Documented time point: healthy volunteer bleed at 6 weeks. The authors' total RNA extraction used unfractionated whole blood. It was the library that attached unique molecular identifiers to individual cDNA molecules. Original methodology: Samples ranged from about 23,224 to 690,600 TCRs, with a median of roughly 96,000. TCRdb processed the RACE reads anew with MiXCR; each CDR3 protein has one entry. The V and J calls were determined by TCRdb, not by the authors. The sample records some 65,000 distinct CDR3 sequences, roughly 6.6% being singletons. The CDR3 sequence is 15 residues long. CDR1 and CDR2 (germline): SGHTA, FQGNSA. V gave up 1 base and J gave up 5 bases, with 14 bases separating them.

Sequenced material: whole blood. The clonotype originates from a female donor in good health. Some clones in this sample may be carry-over from other donors' samples. This chain uses TRBV7-2 with TRBJ2-5, with D possibly TRBD1 on 6 matching bases. The CDR3 region is CASSLGVGGRETQYF. CDR3 sequence (DNA): TGTGCCAGCAGCTTAGGGGTAGGGGGAAGGGAGACCCAGTACTTC.